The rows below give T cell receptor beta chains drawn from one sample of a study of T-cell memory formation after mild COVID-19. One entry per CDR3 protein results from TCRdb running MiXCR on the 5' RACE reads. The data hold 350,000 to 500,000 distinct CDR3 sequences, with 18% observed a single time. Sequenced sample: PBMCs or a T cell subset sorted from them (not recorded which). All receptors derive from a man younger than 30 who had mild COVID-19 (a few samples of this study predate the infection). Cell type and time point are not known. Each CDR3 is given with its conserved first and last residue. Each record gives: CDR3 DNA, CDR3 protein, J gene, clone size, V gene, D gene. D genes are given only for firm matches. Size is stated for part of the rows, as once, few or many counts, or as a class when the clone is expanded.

DNA: TGTGCCAGCAGTTTCCGGGGCCCGGCCGATGAGCAGTTCTTC; CDR3: CASSFRGPADEQFF; J: TRBJ2-1; size: few; V: TRBV27; D: -
DNA: TGTGCCAGCAGCCGATCCGGCGGAACCGGGGAGCTGTTTTTT; CDR3: CASSRSGGTGELFF; J: TRBJ2-2; size: few; V: TRBV12-3/TRBV12-4; D: -
DNA: TGTGCCAGCAGTTCATACTCAAGCTCCTACGAGCAGTACTTC; CDR3: CASSSYSSSYEQYF; J: TRBJ2-7; size: few; V: TRBV27; D: -
DNA: TGTGCCAGCAGCCCAACACCCCGACAGTATAATTCACCCCTCCACTTT; CDR3: CASSPTPRQYNSPLHF; J: TRBJ1-6; size: -; V: TRBV7-6; D: -
DNA: TGCGCCAGCAGCTTGCGTGAGACGAACACCGGGGAGCTGTTTTTT; CDR3: CASSLRETNTGELFF; J: TRBJ2-2; size: few; V: TRBV5-1; D: -
DNA: TGTGCCAGCAGCCTGTCGGGACTAGCGGTGTACAATGAGCAGTTCTTC; CDR3: CASSLSGLAVYNEQFF; J: TRBJ2-1; size: once; V: TRBV7-8; D: TRBD2
DNA: TGTGCCAGCAACGAACAAGGGACGGATCAGCCCCAGCATTTT; CDR3: CASNEQGTDQPQHF; J: TRBJ1-5; size: -; V: TRBV6-6; D: -
DNA: TGCAGTGCGCAGACAGGGGGCAAGGAAAAACTGTTTTTT; CDR3: CSAQTGGKEKLFF; J: TRBJ1-4; size: -; V: TRBV20-1; D: TRBD1
DNA: TGTGCCAGCAGTTTCCGAGCGGGGGGGCCAGAGACCCAGTACTTC; CDR3: CASSFRAGGPETQYF; J: TRBJ2-5; size: -; V: TRBV12-3/TRBV12-4; D: TRBD2
DNA: TGTGCCAGCCTTGAGGGGGGCATGGGAAATCAGCCCCAGCATTTT; CDR3: CASLEGGMGNQPQHF; J: TRBJ1-5; size: few; V: TRBV28; D: -
DNA: TGTGCCAGCACCTTCGGGTACTACAATGAGCAGTTCTTC; CDR3: CASTFGYYNEQFF; J: TRBJ2-1; size: many; V: TRBV2; D: -